This TCR beta chain was retrieved from a study of cytomegalovirus exposure and HLA in healthy donors. Points from the study as a whole: About 87% or about 30% of the time was how often most TCR beta V segments were productive, according to an earlier analysis. The authors later found HLA-associated TCR beta chains more clonally expanded than equally common others.

Regarding this clone: Its target is not known.

A multiplex PCR was run with 60 Vbeta primers and 13 Jbeta primers. This table comes from immunoSEQ multiplex PCR, and its TCRdb copy is limited to in-frame clones, with some not included. The table lists about 160,000 clones, 65% to 80% of them singletons. CDR3 length: 13 amino acids. CDR1 and CDR2 from the germline V gene are SNHLY and FYNNEI. The ends lost 9 bases at V and 0 bases at J; junction bases unmatched: 5. V usage is TRBV2 and J usage is TRBJ2-7, with TRBD1 matching 7 bases. The sample taken for sequencing was PBMCs. The sequence was collected from a man between 18 and 29 years old in good health and CMV-seropositive. The CDR3 sequence is CASLRGSSYEQYV. In DNA form, the CDR3 reads TGTGCCAGTCTCAGGGGGAGCTCCTACGAGCAGTACGTC.